A selection of T cell receptor beta chains follows, all from one sample in a study of early T cells in non-severe SARS-CoV-2 infection. TCRdb independently ran MiXCR on the 5' RACE reads; one entry per CDR3 protein. The table shows tens of thousands of distinct CDR3 sequences, with approximately 12% occurring only once. Sequenced here: whole blood, sampled at baseline. The receptor source for this set is an adult who was a healthcare worker with PCR-confirmed SARS-CoV-2 infection or an uninfected control (not recorded which). The CDR3 runs from the conserved cysteine through the conserved F or W. Rows may omit the clone size; those that give it use once, few, many or a size class.

clone size	V gene	J gene	CDR3 protein
few	TRBV3-1	TRBJ1-2	CASSHPHLGYTF
few	TRBV5-1	TRBJ1-1	CASSPPATLDTEAFF
few	TRBV5-4	TRBJ2-2	CASSGYRDTANTGELFF
many	TRBV20-1	TRBJ1-1	CSAVERHTEAFF
.	TRBV10-3	TRBJ2-1	CAISGLAGRNEQFF
.	TRBV29-1	TRBJ1-1	CSGQGLGTEAFF
.	TRBV30	TRBJ1-3	CAWSKGDSGNTIYF
.	TRBV5-4	TRBJ1-6	CASSPRGGHSPLHF
many	TRBV24-1	TRBJ2-1	CATSDWTSSYNEQFF
few	TRBV29-1	TRBJ2-7	CSVEGAVGSYEQYF
.	TRBV19	TRBJ2-4	CASHPGQARILAKNIQYF
few	TRBV10-1	TRBJ2-3	CASSELQGDGDTQYF
few	TRBV28	TRBJ2-7	CASSFLYRTYEQYF
.	TRBV12-3/TRBV12-4	TRBJ2-7	CASSSVPGLAGVPYEQYF
.	TRBV6-2/TRBV6-3	TRBJ2-3	CASSRTSVRTDTQYF